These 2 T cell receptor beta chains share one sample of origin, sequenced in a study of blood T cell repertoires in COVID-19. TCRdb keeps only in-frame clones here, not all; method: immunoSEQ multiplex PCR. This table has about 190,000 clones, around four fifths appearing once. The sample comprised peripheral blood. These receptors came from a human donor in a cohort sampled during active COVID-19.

CDR3 loop: CASSFGTGNTGELFF. The CDR3 DNA follows: TGTGCCAGCAGTTTTGGGACAGGAAACACCGGGGAGCTGTTTTTT. This chain links TRBV27 with TRBJ2-2, with TRBD1 matching over 8 bases. With V trimmed by 3 bases and J by 2 bases, 2 bases remained unmatched. The CDR3 is 15 residues long. Germline CDR1 is MNHEY and CDR2 is SMNVEV (reference sequence).

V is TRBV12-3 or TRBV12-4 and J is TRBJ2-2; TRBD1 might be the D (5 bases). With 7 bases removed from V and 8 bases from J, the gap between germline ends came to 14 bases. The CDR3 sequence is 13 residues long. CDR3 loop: CASTIGVWGELFF. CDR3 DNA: TGTGCCAGCACCATAGGGGTTTGGGGGGAGCTGTTTTTT.